Here is one T cell receptor (beta chain) with its context. Its antigen is as yet unknown. The data stem from a study of beta chain features in type 1 diabetes. General observations from the study: Among all four CD4+ subsets, Type 1 diabetes patients had TCRB CDR3s that were moderately but significantly shorter.

Expressed TCRB transcripts were sequenced after all isolated RNA was converted to cDNA. TCRdb's table, derived via immunoSEQ multiplex PCR, lists solely in-frame clones and lacks some. The sample lists around 280,000 clones, approximately 16% occurring once. V was pared by 5 bases and J by 4 bases, with 17 bases between. Germline V lookup: CDR1 SGHAT, CDR2 FQNNGV. CDR3 length equals 15 residues. The sequenced sample was naive CD4+ T cells from blood. The receptor's source is a man aged 18 to 35 with type 1 diabetes. The V call is TRBV11-2, the J call TRBJ1-2; D is ambiguous. The CDR3 protein is CASSPRLGVSYGYTF. The CDR3 coding sequence is TGTGCCAGCAGCCCCAGGCTCGGTGTGAGCTATGGCTACACCTTC.